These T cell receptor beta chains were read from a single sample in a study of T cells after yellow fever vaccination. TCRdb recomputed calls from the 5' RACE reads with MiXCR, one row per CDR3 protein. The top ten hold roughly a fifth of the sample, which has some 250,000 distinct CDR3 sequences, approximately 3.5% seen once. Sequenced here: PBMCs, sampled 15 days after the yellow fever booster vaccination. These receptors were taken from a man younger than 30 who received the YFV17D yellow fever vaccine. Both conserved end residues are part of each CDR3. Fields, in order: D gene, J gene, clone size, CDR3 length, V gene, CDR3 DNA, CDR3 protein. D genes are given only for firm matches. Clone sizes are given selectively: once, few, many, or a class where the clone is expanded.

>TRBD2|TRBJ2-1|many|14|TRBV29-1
TGCAGCGTTGTTGGAGCGGGGGTCGGCAATGAGCAGTTCTTC
CSVVGAGVGNEQFF
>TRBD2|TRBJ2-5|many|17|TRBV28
TGTGCCAGCAGCCCCGAAGGGAGGGAGCCTTGGCAAGAGACCCAGTACTTC
CASSPEGREPWQETQYF
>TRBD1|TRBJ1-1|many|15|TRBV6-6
TGTGCCAGCAGGGCGATGACAGGGGGGGACACTGAAGCTTTCTTT
CASRAMTGGDTEAFF
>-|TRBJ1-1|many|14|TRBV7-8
TGTGCCAGCAGCTTACGGTATCCAGATACAGAAGCTTTCTTT
CASSLRYPDTEAFF
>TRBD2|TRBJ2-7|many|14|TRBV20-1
TGCAGTGCTAGAGTGGGAGGGAGTCTCTACGAGCAGTACTTC
CSARVGGSLYEQYF
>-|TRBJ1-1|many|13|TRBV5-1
TGCGCCAGCAGCGGGTATTCTGATACTGAAGCTTTCTTT
CASSGYSDTEAFF
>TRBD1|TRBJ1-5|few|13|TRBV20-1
TGCAGTGCTAGCGGGACAGCCAATCAGCCCCAGCATTTT
CSASGTANQPQHF
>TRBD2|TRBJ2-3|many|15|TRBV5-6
TGTGCCAGCAGCTTGAGGCGGGGGGCCACAGATACGCAGTATTTT
CASSLRRGATDTQYF
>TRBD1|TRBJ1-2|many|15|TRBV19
TGTGCCAGTAGTATACAGTCGACAGGGGGCTATGGCTACACCTTC
CASSIQSTGGYGYTF
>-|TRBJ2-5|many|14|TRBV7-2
TGTGCCAGCAGCAGCGATTGGGGCGGAGAGACCCAGTACTTC
CASSSDWGGETQYF
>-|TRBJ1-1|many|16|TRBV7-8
TGTGCCAGCAGCTCGGGCCCCGGACGGACAAGCAGTGAAGCTTTCTTT
CASSSGPGRTSSEAFF
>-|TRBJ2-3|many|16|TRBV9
TGTGCCAGCAGCGTAGGGGCCACCACTAGCACAGATACGCAGTATTTT
CASSVGATTSTDTQYF
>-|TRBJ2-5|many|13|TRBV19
TGTGCCAGTGGAGCCCGGGTGGAGGAGACCCAGTACTTC
CASGARVEETQYF
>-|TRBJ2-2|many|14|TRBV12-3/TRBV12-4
TGTGCCAGCGTCCGGGGGGCGACGGGCGGGGAGCTGTTTTTT
CASVRGATGGELFF
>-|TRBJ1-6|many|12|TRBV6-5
TGTGCCAGCAGTTACGGGGATTCACCCCTCCACTTT
CASSYGDSPLHF
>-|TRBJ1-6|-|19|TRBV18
TGTGCCAGCTCACCGACCGCTTGGGACGGGCGATCGGATAATTCACCCCTCCACTTT
CASSPTAWDGRSDNSPLHF
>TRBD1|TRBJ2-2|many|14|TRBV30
TGTGCCTGGGACAGGGACGCGAACACCGGGGAGCTGTTTTTT
CAWDRDANTGELFF
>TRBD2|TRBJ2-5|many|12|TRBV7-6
TGTGCCAGCGGCGGGGGGGGAGAGACCCAGTACTTC
CASGGGGETQYF
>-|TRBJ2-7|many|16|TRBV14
TGTGCCAGCAGCCAGGGGTCGACAGATTACTCCTACGAGCAGTACTTC
CASSQGSTDYSYEQYF
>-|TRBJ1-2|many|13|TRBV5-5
TGTGCCAGCAGTCCAGGACTGAACCGAGGCTACACCTTC
CASSPGLNRGYTF
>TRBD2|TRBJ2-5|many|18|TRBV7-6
TGTGCCAGCAGCTTAAAAGGGGGACTAGCGGGGTCGCAAGAGACCCAGTACTTC
CASSLKGGLAGSQETQYF
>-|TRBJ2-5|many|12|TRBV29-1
TGCAGCATTCAGGCTCCGGGGGAGACCCAGTACTTC
CSIQAPGETQYF
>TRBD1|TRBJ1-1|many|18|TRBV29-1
TGCAGCGTTGAAGGCTCCTGGGGGGGACAGGGGAGGAGCACTGAAGCTTTCTTT
CSVEGSWGGQGRSTEAFF
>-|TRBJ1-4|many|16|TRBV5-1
TGCGCCAGCACCCTTTGGGGGACCTCGGCTGAAGAAAAACTGTTTTTT
CASTLWGTSAEEKLFF
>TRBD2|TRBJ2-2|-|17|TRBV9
TGTGCCAGCAGCGTAGGGGCTAGCGGGGGGACCACCGGGGAGCTGTTTTTT
CASSVGASGGTTGELFF
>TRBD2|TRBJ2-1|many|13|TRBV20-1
TGCAGTGCTAGGGGCGGGAGTGAGGATGAGCAGTTCTTC
CSARGGSEDEQFF
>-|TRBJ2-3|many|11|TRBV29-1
TGCAGCGTTGAAGATATATATACGCAGTATTTT
CSVEDIYTQYF
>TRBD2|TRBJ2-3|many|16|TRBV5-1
TGCGCCAGCAGCTTATCAGCGGGGGACTCCCGGGATACGCAGTATTTT
CASSLSAGDSRDTQYF
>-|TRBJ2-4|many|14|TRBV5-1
TGCGCCAGCAGCTCGGACCTCGGCGGGGACATTCAGTACTTC
CASSSDLGGDIQYF
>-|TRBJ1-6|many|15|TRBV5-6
TGTGCCAGCAGGAACGGACGAAACTATAATTCACCCCTCCACTTT
CASRNGRNYNSPLHF
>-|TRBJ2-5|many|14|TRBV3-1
TGTGCCAGCAGCCAAGGTTTCGGGGCAGAGACCCAGTACTTC
CASSQGFGAETQYF